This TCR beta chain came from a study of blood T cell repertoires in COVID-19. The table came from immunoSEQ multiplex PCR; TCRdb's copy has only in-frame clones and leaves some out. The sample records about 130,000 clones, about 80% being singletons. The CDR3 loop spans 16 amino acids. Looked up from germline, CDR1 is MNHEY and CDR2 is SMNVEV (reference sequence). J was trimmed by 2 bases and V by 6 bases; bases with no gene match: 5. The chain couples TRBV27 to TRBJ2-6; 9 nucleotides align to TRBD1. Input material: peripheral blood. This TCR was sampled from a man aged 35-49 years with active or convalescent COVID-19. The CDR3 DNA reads TGTGCCAGCAGGCGACAGGGGGGGACTGGGGCCAACGTCCTGACTTTC. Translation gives CASRRQGGTGANVLTF.